This is a list of T cell receptor beta chains from one sample in a study of Graves' ophthalmopathy and Graves' hyperthyroidism. TCRdb analysed the multiplex PCR reads with MiXCR anew, one entry per CDR3 protein. The sample includes approximately 210,000 distinct CDR3 sequences, 20% to 25% of them seen just once. Sequenced: peripheral blood. The receptor set was obtained from a woman in her fifties or sixties with Graves' ophthalmopathy. CDR3s include the opening cysteine and the closing phenylalanine or tryptophan. A D gene is named only where the DNA matches it firmly. Only part of the rows carry a size: once, few, many, or a class if the clone is expanded.

TRBV7-8	many	NA	TRBJ2-7	CASSPASAEQYF	TGTGCCAGCAGCCCCGCTTCGGCAGAGCAGTACTTC
TRBV19	many	NA	TRBJ2-7	CASSIRAHEQYF	TGTGCCAGTAGTATCAGGGCCCACGAGCAGTACTTC
TRBV18	few	TRBD1	TRBJ1-6	CASSPSGRQGNSPLHF	TGTGCCAGCTCACCATCCGGGCGACAGGGAAATTCACCCCTCCACTTT
TRBV5-1	NA	NA	TRBJ1-1	CTSSSGMVGTEAFF	TGCACCAGCAGCTCCGGGATGGTTGGGACTGAAGCTTTCTTT
TRBV6-1	many	NA	TRBJ1-1	CASRDLMNTEAFF	TGTGCCAGCAGGGATCTGATGAACACTGAAGCTTTCTTT
TRBV12-3/TRBV12-4	many	NA	TRBJ1-1	CASSLAPGNTEAFF	TGTGCCAGCAGTTTAGCCCCGGGTAACACTGAAGCTTTCTTT
TRBV6-1	NA	TRBD1	TRBJ2-5	CASSDGGTGQTQETQYF	TGTGCCAGCAGTGATGGCGGGACAGGGCAAACCCAAGAGACCCAGTACTTC
TRBV12-3/TRBV12-4	once	TRBD1	TRBJ1-2	CASSLDRGDYGYTF	TGTGCCAGCAGTCTTGACAGGGGAGACTATGGCTACACCTTC
TRBV6-5	NA	NA	TRBJ2-7	CASSYSTSAYEQYF	TGTGCCAGCAGTTACTCGACTTCGGCCTACGAGCAGTACTTC
TRBV28	many	NA	TRBJ2-2	CASSFSRVLWGEKTGELFF	TGTGCCAGCAGTTTTTCTCGGGTTCTCTGGGGAGAGAAGACCGGGGAGCTGTTTTTT
TRBV28	many	NA	TRBJ2-7	CASSFYSIRDFSYEQYF	TGTGCCAGCAGTTTTTACTCCATCCGGGACTTCTCCTACGAGCAGTACTTC
TRBV6-2/TRBV6-3	NA	NA	TRBJ1-2	CASRPEIEGTLQGRRIGYTF	TGTGCCAGCAGGCCGGAGATTGAGGGGACCCTACAAGGACGGAGGATTGGCTACACCTTC
TRBV5-1	NA	NA	TRBJ1-1	CASRGRGVGTEAFF	TGCGCCAGCAGGGGTCGAGGGGTAGGCACTGAAGCTTTCTTT
TRBV6-2/TRBV6-3	once	NA	TRBJ1-5	CASSYLVATGSPQPF	NA
TRBV19	NA	TRBD1	TRBJ2-7	CASSTTGVREQYF	TGTGCCAGTAGTACCACAGGGGTCCGCGAGCAGTACTTC
TRBV5-1	few	NA	TRBJ2-7	CASSLEGRFASF	TGCGCCAGCAGCTTGGAAGGACGCTTCGCGAGCTTC
TRBV19	many	TRBD1	TRBJ1-6	CASSKIGTGDNSPLHF	TGTGCCAGTAGTAAAATCGGGACAGGCGATAATTCACCCCTCCACTTT
TRBV6-5	many	TRBD1	TRBJ2-4	CASSYRVTGDLAKNIQYF	TGTGCCAGCAGTTACCGCGTAACAGGGGATCTAGCCAAAAACATTCAGTACTTC
TRBV12-3/TRBV12-4	many	NA	TRBJ1-3	CASSLKGNTIYF	TGTGCCAGCAGCTTGAAGGGAAACACCATATATTTT
TRBV5-1	many	NA	TRBJ2-5	CASSLRAWDTQETQYF	TGCGCCAGCAGCTTGAGGGCATGGGACACCCAAGAGACCCAGTACTTC
TRBV7-3	many	NA	TRBJ1-2	CASSLNPGHGYTF	TGTGCCAGCAGCTTAAATCCAGGGCATGGCTACACCTTC
TRBV11-1	many	NA	TRBJ2-2	CASSFRAAGTGELFF	TGTGCCAGCAGCTTCCGAGCGGCGGGCACCGGGGAGCTGTTTTTT
TRBV7-9	many	NA	TRBJ2-5	CASSLAGVETQYF	TGTGCCAGCAGCTTAGCGGGAGTTGAGACCCAGTACTTC
TRBV6-1	many	NA	TRBJ1-3	CATRQISGNTIYF	TGTGCCACCCGACAGATCTCTGGAAACACCATATATTTT
TRBV7-8	once	NA	TRBJ2-7	CASSSGRISYEQYF	TGTGCCAGCAGCTCGGGACGGATATCTTACGAGCAGTACTTC
TRBV5-1	many	NA	TRBJ1-6	CASSLTANNSPLHF	TGCGCCAGCAGCTTGACGGCAAATAATTCACCCCTCCACTTT
TRBV20-1	NA	NA	TRBJ1-2	CSARGGNYGYTF	TGCAGTGCTAGAGGCGGAAACTATGGCTACACCTTC
TRBV6-4	NA	TRBD2	TRBJ2-2	CASNQAGIGGELFF	TGTGCCAGCAACCAAGCGGGAATTGGCGGGGAGCTGTTTTTT